The 19 T cell receptor beta chains listed next were all sequenced from one sample in a study of cytomegalovirus exposure and HLA in healthy donors. Primers for the PCR totalled 60 Vbeta and 13 Jbeta. The method was immunoSEQ multiplex PCR; TCRdb's version includes in-frame clones alone and lacks a portion of them. This table has more than 95,000 clones, about 80% appearing once. Sequencing used PBMCs. These receptors were collected from a man younger than 40 in good health and CMV-seropositive.

The chain is built from TRBV4-3 and TRBJ1-4, with D hard to call. The length of the CDR3 is 15 residues. Germline assignment: CDR1 LGHNA and CDR2 YSLEER. Trimming left V 1 base short and J 3 bases short, with 9 bases between. In DNA form, the CDR3 reads TGCGCCAGCAGCCAAGGGGCCTGGGCTAATGAAAAACTGTTTTTT. It yields the protein CASSQGAWANEKLFF.

V usage is TRBV29-1 and J usage is TRBJ2-7; 14 nucleotides align to TRBD2. There are 20 residues in the CDR3. The junction had 20 bases not matched to a gene; V was cut back by 3 bases and J by 4 bases. Germline assignment: CDR1 SQVTM and CDR2 ANQGSEA. The CDR3 DNA reads as TGCAGCGTTGAGGGACGACGAACGGGGGGGACTAGCGGGAGTTATTACGAGCAGTACTTC. Amino acid sequence: CSVEGRRTGGTSGSYYEQYF.

The genes are TRBV6-5 and TRBJ1-1; D might be TRBD1 (5 bases). Germline assignment: CDR1 MNHEY and CDR2 SVGAGI. The CDR3 spans 15 residues. Trimming left V 6 bases short and J 4 bases short, with 18 bases between. The CDR3 bases are TGTGCCAGCAGCTCACCCGGGGGGTGGTTCACTGAAGCTTTCTTT. It is translated as CASSSPGGWFTEAFF.

This chain links TRBV6-7 with TRBJ1-5; D unresolved. TRBV6-7 is an open reading frame whose function is uncertain. V lost 0 bases, J lost 3 bases, and 15 bases lay in between. There are 17 residues in the CDR3. The CDR3 reads CASSYSSWAGFNQPQHF. In DNA form, the CDR3 reads TGTGCCAGCAGTTACTCAAGCTGGGCGGGTTTCAATCAGCCCCAGCATTTT.

The chain couples TRBV7-9 to TRBJ2-5, with a possible D match to TRBD1 (6 bases). V was clipped by 1 base and J by 4 bases, with 25 bases between them. Germline assignment: CDR1 SEHNR and CDR2 FQNEAQ (reference sequence). CDR3 length: 19 amino acids. The CDR3 spells CASSLDRFSQGFRLETQYF. The DNA of the CDR3 is TGTGCCAGCAGCTTAGACCGATTCAGTCAGGGGTTCAGATTAGAGACCCAGTACTTC.

The chain links TRBV7-2 to TRBJ2-2; 7 bases line up with TRBD2. V shed 6 bases, J shed 0 bases, and the junction held 7 bases outside the gene matches. The CDR3 is made up of 16 amino acids. The germline V gene encodes CDR1 SGHTA and CDR2 FQGNSA. CDR3 sequence reads: CASRKAGISNTGELFF. CDR3 sequence (DNA): TGTGCCAGCAGAAAAGCGGGGATTTCGAACACCGGGGAGCTGTTTTTT.

By frequency in the sample, this clone is medium-sized (0.01 to 0.1%). The CDR3 DNA sequence: TGTGCCAGCAGTGAACTCGACAGGGTGAACACTGAAGCTTTCTTT. Amino acids: CASSELDRVNTEAFF. V usage is TRBV25-1 and J usage is TRBJ1-1; 7 bases are a match to TRBD1. The germline V gene has CDR1 MGHDK and CDR2 SYGVNS. Losses at the gene ends were 2 bases for V and 0 bases for J; bases not matched to a gene: 3. This CDR3 is built from 15 residues.

This sequence joins TRBV7-6 and TRBJ1-2, with a tentative D call TRBD1 (6 bases). CDR3 length: 15 residues. In germline, CDR1 is SGHVS, CDR2 FNYEAQ. The V end lost 1 base, the J end lost 8 bases, and 17 bases lay between the germline ends. The CDR3 here is CASSLGIGGGGGYTF. In nucleotides, the CDR3 is TGTGCCAGCAGCTTAGGGATAGGGGGTGGTGGCGGCTACACCTTC.

V usage is TRBV4-3 and J usage is TRBJ1-1; D may be TRBD1 (5 bases). The CDR3 sequence is 14 residues long. V shed 4 bases and J shed 1 base, with 10 bases lying between them. From germline, CDR1 is LGHNA and CDR2 YSLEER. The CDR3, as DNA: TGCGCCAGCAGCCTTCAGGGTGGGAACACTGAAGCTTTCTTT. This sequence encodes CASSLQGGNTEAFF.

In its sample, this clone was seen once. The genes are TRBV7-2 and TRBJ2-5; the D gene is possibly TRBD2 (6 bases). V was shortened by 5 bases and J by 7 bases, with 17 bases between the two germline ends. CDR3 length: 14 amino acids. Germline V gives CDR1 SGHTA, CDR2 FQGNSA. The CDR3 coding sequence is TGTGCCAGCAGCCGCCCCCCAGCGGAGGGGACCCAGTACTTC. This codes for CASSRPPAEGTQYF.

The genes are TRBV29-1 and TRBJ2-1, with TRBD2 matching 9 bases. CDR1 SQVTM and CDR2 ANQGSEA come from the germline V gene. There are 17 residues in the CDR3. The V and J ends lost 7 bases and 6 bases, in that order; junction bases with no gene match: 19. CDR3 nucleotide sequence: TGCAGCGCCCCAGGGCCTGTTGAAGCGGGGGGCTCCAATGAGCAGTTCTTC. It codes for CSAPGPVEAGGSNEQFF.

This chain links TRBV9 with TRBJ2-7, with D perhaps matching TRBD1 (5 bases). V lost 0 bases and J lost 6, with 19 bases in between. The CDR3 runs 16 residues. CDR1 and CDR2 from the germline V gene are SGDLS and YYNGEE. Here the CDR3 DNA reads TGTGCCAGCAGCGTAGGATCGGACCCCAGGGTTATCGAGCAGTACTTC. Its protein is CASSVGSDPRVIEQYF.

CDR3 sequence reads: CASSPGTGFSYEQYF. DNA of the CDR3: TGCGCCAGCAGCCCCGGGACAGGGTTCTCCTACGAGCAGTACTTC. The V call is TRBV5-1, the J call TRBJ2-7; 9 bases match TRBD1. V trimming: 4 bases; J trimming: 0 bases; junction bases outside the gene matches: 5. Germline CDR1 is SGHRS and CDR2 is YFSETQ. The CDR3 contains 15 residues.

This clone was counted once. This chain uses TRBV2 with TRBJ2-3, with 10 bases matching TRBD2. Germline loops: CDR1 SNHLY, CDR2 FYNNEI. CDR3 length: 16 residues. V shed 1 base and J 5 bases; nucleotides not matched to a gene: 6. The CDR3 DNA reads TGTGCCAGCAGTGAAGTAAGCGGGAGGGCCGGAGATACGCAGTATTTT. Translating it yields CASSEVSGRAGDTQYF.

V gene TRBV7-2 combines with J gene TRBJ2-7; D remains ambiguous. Trimming cost V 1 base and J 3 bases, with 7 bases left between them. The CDR3 has 13 residues. Germline CDR1 and CDR2: SGHTA and FQGNSA. CDR3 amino acids: CASSLGVSYEQYF. The CDR3 DNA is TGTGCCAGCAGCTTAGGAGTAAGCTACGAGCAGTACTTC. Based on the CDR3 plus reference TRBV7-2 and TRBJ2-7, the full variable domain is GAGVSQSPSNKVTEKGKDVELRCDPISGHTALYWYRQSLGQGLEFLIYFQGNSAPDKSGLPSDRFSAERTGGSVSTLTIQRTQQEDSAVYLCASSLGVSYEQYFGPGTRLTVT.

This chain links TRBV6-5 with TRBJ1-2; tentatively, D is TRBD1 (5 bases). The CDR3 length is 14 residues. CDR1 and CDR2 (germline): MNHEY, SVGAGI. V shed 5 bases and J shed 2 bases, with 12 bases lying between them. In DNA form, the CDR3 reads TGTGCCAGCAGTCGAGGTGACAGCAACTATGGCTACACCTTC. Its protein is CASSRGDSNYGYTF.

V gene TRBV6-5 combines with J gene TRBJ2-7; TRBD2 might be the D (6 bases). V lost 0 bases and J 4 bases, leaving 13 bases between the germline ends. From germline, CDR1 is MNHEY and CDR2 SVGAGI. The CDR3 is 15 amino acids. The CDR3: CASSYSPGGVYEQYF. The CDR3 nucleotides read TGTGCCAGCAGTTACTCCCCCGGGGGTGTGTACGAGCAGTACTTC.

V gene TRBV5-6 combines with J gene TRBJ1-1, with D unresolved. This CDR3 comprises 12 residues. Germline CDR1 and CDR2: SGHDT and YYEEEE. V lost 1 base and J 4 bases, leaving 5 bases between the germline ends. CDR3 region: CASSLRSTEAFF. The CDR3 DNA follows: TGTGCCAGCAGCTTGCGTTCCACTGAAGCTTTCTTT.

The V and J genes are TRBV7-8 and TRBJ2-1; 13 bases map to TRBD2. The germline V gene has CDR1 SGHVS and CDR2 FQNEAQ. CDR3 length: 17 residues. V was clipped by 6 bases and J by 5 bases; unmatched bases: 10. CDR3 in DNA: TGTGCCAGCAGATCCCAACTAGCGGGAGGGGGAGACAATGAGCAGTTCTTC. Amino acids: CASRSQLAGGGDNEQFF.